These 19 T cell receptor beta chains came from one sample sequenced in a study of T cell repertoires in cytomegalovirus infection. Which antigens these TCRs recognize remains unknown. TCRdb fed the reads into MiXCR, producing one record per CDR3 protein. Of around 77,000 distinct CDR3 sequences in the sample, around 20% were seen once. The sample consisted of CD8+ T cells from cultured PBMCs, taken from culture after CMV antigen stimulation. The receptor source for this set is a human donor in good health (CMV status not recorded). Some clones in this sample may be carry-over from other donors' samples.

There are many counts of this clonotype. For the CDR3, the DNA is TGTGCCAGCAGCCAAGAAAATACGGAGGAGCAGTACTTC. Translation gives CASSQENTEEQYF. The chain is built from TRBV4-2 and TRBJ2-7; D is ambiguous. Germline CDR1 and CDR2: LGHNA and YNFKEQ. The V end was cut by 0 bases, the J end by 7 bases, with 10 bases between. This CDR3 contains 13 residues.

As DNA, the CDR3 is TGTGCCAGCAGTTACTCGAAAGCACAGGGAGGCTACGAGCAGTACTTC. Translated, it gives CASSYSKAQGGYEQYF. The chain links TRBV6-5 to TRBJ2-7; either TRBD1 or TRBD2 may supply D (6 bases each). CDR3 size: 16 residues. Germline values: CDR1 MNHEY, CDR2 SVGAGI. V was cut by 0 bases and J by 3 bases, with 15 bases left in between.

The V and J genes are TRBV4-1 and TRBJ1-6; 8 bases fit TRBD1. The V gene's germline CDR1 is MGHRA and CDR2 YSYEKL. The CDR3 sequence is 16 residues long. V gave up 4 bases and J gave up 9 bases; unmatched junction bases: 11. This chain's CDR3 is CASSPLTGESSSPLHF. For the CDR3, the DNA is TGCGCCAGCAGCCCCTTGACAGGGGAGAGTAGTTCACCCCTCCACTTT.

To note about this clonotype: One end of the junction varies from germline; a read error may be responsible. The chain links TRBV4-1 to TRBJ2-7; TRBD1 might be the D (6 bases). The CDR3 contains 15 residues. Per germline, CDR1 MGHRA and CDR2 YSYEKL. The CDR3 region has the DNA TGCGCCAGCAGCCAAGAACCAGGGGCCACCTACGAGCGGTACTTC. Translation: CASSQEPGATYERYF.

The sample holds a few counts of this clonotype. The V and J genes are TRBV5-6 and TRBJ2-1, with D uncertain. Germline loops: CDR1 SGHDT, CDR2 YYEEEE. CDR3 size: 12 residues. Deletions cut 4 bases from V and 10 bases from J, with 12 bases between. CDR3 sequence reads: CASSQYVLEQFF. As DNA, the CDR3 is TGTGCCAGCAGCCAATATGTGCTCGAGCAGTTCTTC. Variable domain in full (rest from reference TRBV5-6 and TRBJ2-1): DAGVTQSPTHLIKTRGQQVTLRCSPKSGHDTVSWYQQALGQGPQFIFQYYEEEERQRGNFPDRFSGHQFPNYSSELNVNALLLGDSALYLCASSQYVLEQFFGPGTRLTVL.

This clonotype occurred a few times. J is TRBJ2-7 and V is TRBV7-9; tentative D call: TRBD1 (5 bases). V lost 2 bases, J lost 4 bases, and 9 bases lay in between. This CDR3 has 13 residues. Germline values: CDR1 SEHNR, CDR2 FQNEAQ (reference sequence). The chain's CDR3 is CASSLLQGYEQYF. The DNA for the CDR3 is TGTGCCAGCAGCTTACTCCAGGGATACGAGCAGTACTTC.

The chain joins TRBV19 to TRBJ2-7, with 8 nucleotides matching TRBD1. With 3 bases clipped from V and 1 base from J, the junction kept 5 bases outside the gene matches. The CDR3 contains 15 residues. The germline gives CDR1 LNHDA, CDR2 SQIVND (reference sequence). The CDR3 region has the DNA TGTGCCAGTAGTATCTCGACAGGGGTTTCCTACGAGCAGTACTTC. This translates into CASSISTGVSYEQYF. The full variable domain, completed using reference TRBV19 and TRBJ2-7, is DGGITQSPKYLFRKEGQNVTLSCEQNLNHDAMYWYRQDPGQGLRLIYYSQIVNDFQKGDIAEGYSVSREKKESFPLTVTSAQKNPTAFYLCASSISTGVSYEQYFGPGTRLTVT.

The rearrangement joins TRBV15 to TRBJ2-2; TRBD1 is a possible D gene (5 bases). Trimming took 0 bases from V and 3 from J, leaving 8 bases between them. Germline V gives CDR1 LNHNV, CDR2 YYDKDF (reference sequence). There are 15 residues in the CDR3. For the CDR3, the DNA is TGTGCCACCAGCAGAGACAGGGCCGACACCGGGGAGCTGTTTTTT. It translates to CATSRDRADTGELFF. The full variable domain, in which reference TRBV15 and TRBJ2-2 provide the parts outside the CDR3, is DAMVIQNPRYQVTQFGKPVTLSCSQTLNHNVMYWYQQKSSQAPKLLFHYYDKDFNNEADTPDNFQSRRPNTSFCFLDIRSPGLGDTAMYLCATSRDRADTGELFFGEGSRLTVL.

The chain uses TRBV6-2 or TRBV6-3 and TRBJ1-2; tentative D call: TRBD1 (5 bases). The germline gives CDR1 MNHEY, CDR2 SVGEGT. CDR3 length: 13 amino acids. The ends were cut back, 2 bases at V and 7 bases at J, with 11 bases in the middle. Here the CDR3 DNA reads TGTGCCAGCAGTTACACGGGGGACCCTGGCTACACCTTC. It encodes CASSYTGDPGYTF.

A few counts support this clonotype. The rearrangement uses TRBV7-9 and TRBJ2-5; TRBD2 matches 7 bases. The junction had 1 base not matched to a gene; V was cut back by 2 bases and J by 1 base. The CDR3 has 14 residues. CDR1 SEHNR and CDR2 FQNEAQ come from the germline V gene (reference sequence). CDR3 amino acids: CASSLRTSQETQYF. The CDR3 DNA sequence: TGTGCCAGCAGCTTACGGACTAGCCAAGAGACCCAGTACTTC.

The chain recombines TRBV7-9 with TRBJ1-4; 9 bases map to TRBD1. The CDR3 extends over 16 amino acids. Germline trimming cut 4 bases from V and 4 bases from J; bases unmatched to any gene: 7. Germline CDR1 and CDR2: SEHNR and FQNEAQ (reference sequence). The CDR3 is CASSWPGTGINEKLFF. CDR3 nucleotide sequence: TGTGCCAGCAGCTGGCCCGGGACAGGGATTAATGAAAAACTGTTTTTT.

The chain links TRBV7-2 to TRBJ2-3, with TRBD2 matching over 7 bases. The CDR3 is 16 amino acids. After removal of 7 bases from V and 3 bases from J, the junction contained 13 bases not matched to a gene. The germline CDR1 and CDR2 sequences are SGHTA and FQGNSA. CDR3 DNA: TGTGCCAGCAACTCAGATTGGGCAGCGGGAACAGATACGCAGTATTTT. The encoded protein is CASNSDWAAGTDTQYF.

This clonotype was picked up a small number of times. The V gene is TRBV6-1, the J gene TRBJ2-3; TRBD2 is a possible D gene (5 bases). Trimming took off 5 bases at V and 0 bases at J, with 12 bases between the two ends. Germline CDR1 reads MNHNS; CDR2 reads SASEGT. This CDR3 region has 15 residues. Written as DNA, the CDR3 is TGTGCCAGCAGTCACGGGGAGTATAGCACAGATACGCAGTATTTT. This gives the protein CASSHGEYSTDTQYF.

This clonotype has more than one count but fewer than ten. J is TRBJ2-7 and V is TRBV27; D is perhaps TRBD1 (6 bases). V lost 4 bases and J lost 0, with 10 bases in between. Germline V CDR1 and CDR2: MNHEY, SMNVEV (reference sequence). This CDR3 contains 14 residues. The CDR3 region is CASSSGHSSYEQYF. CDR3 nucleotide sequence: TGTGCCAGCAGTTCGGGACATTCCTCCTACGAGCAGTACTTC.

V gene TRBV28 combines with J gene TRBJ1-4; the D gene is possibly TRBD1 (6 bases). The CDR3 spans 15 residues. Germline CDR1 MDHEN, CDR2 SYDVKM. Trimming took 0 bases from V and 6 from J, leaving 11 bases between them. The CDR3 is CASSLWEGGDEKLFF. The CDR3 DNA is TGTGCCAGCAGTTTATGGGAAGGGGGGGATGAAAAACTGTTTTTT.

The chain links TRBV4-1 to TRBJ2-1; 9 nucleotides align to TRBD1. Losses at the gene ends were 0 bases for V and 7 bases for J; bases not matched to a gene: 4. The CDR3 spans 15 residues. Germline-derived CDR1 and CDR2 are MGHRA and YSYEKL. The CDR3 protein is CASSQDRTGVNEQFF. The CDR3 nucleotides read TGCGCCAGCAGCCAAGATAGGACAGGGGTTAATGAGCAGTTCTTC.

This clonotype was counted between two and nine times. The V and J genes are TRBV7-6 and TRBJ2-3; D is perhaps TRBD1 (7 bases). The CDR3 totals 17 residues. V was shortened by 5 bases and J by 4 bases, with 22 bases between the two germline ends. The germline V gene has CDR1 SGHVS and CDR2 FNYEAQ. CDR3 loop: CASSPYATGRLADTQYF. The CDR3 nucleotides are TGTGCCAGCAGCCCCTACGCGACAGGGAGGTTAGCAGATACGCAGTATTTT.

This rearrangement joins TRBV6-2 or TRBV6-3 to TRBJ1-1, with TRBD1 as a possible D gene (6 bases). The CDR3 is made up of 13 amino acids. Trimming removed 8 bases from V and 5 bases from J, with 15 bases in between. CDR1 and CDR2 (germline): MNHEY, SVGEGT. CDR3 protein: CASHPGGRTEAFF. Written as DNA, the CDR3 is TGTGCCAGCCACCCGGGGGGCCGAACTGAAGCTTTCTTT.

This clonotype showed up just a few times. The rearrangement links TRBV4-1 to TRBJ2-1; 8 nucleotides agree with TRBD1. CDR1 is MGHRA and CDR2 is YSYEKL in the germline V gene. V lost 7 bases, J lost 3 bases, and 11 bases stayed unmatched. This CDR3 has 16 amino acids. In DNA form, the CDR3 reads TGCGCCAGCACCCCAGGGGGCGGGGTTGGCTACAATGAGCAGTTCTTC. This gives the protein CASTPGGGVGYNEQFF.